This T cell receptor beta chain appears in the sequencing data of a study of identical twins (dated by TCRdb to the mid-2010s). With regard to the full study: TCR alpha and beta repertoires from monozygotic twins, unrelated adults of various ages and cord blood were deep-sequenced to test whether fetal clonotypes persist. To rule out contamination, replicate twin experiments were performed at different times with different library preparation protocols. General study outcomes and caveats: A weaker excess of twin sharing was found in beta out-of-frame sequences because the signal-to-noise ratio was lowered by fewer shared sequences. Fewer insertions were carried by abundant cord blood beta clonotypes; a weaker similar trend was observed in young adult naive repertoires, while no such trend was observed in memory repertoires. Invariant T cells such as MAIT and iNKT could partly confound zero-insertion analyses, although diverse VJ usage argued against such confounding for most clonotypes. Because the same donors could not be followed over many years, the conclusions depended on cross-sectional statistical analysis. In monozygotic twins, recombination models systematically underestimated out-of-frame TCR alpha sharing, but the models matched the sharing seen between unrelated individuals. Compared with coincidental sharing between unrelated individuals, out-of-frame TCR alpha sequences shared between twins showed an excess of sequences with low generation probability.

Every donor in the study was a healthy Caucasian. Three pairs of female monozygotic twins, all aged roughly 18 to 29 years, were included in the twin cohort. Peripheral blood mononuclear cells were the source from which RNA for the TCR libraries was isolated. This clonotype showed up just a few times. This receptor's antigen is unknown. Qualities for individual bases were not recorded, and no much larger clone is one base off. The CDR3 measures 15 amino acids from cysteine to phenylalanine. Only the CDR3 portion is preserved as DNA: 45 bases, with reading frame beginning at the first base. Taken from the germline V gene (reference sequence), the CDR1 and CDR2 loops are DFQATT and SNEGSKA. Trimming leaves V shorter by 6 bases and J shorter by 5 bases, with the junction holding 14 bases beyond the gene matches. The library came from 5' RACE. The listed sequencing device is Illumina HiSeq 2000. A universal primer binding site was introduced by template switching, and a unique molecular identifier was present in the final cDNA, enabling accurate counting of TCR cDNA molecules. Specific primers in the conserved constant-segment region were used to synthesize first-strand cDNA for TCR alpha and beta chains. To control for contamination, each cDNA library was double barcoded with a SMART-Mk sample barcode plus Illumina barcodes. TruSeq adapter sequences and Illumina sample barcodes were added in two successive PCR steps. The Illumina HiSeq platform was used with custom primers to sequence TCR alpha and beta cDNA libraries. In the authors' own workflow: Raw reads were processed with MiGEC to extract unique molecular identifiers, and MiXCR was used to determine CDR3 positions. Recombination models were inferred per individual with the repgenHMM and IGoR tools using an EM algorithm. The tcR package in R was used for shared clonotype analysis, with sharing normalized by the product of cloneset sizes. Out-of-frame nonproductive sequences were analyzed to study raw recombination free of thymic and clonal selection effects. TCRdb reprocessing: public reads trimmed at Q25 with fastp, clones called with MiXCR, in-frame beta chains kept. Rows with one shared CDR3 protein collapse into an entry with the most common genes and DNA. The V and J calls were not made by the authors but by TCRdb's processing. This sample comprises approximately 700,000 distinct CDR3 sequences, 18% of them detected only once. The ten largest clones represent approximately 14% of the sample.

These data also formed part of another study, on T cells expressing NK-cell markers. The other study reports the following: In sorted CD3+CD56+NKG2C+, CD3+CD56+NKG2C- and CD3+CD56-NKG2C+ T-cell subsets from several donors, TCR beta-chain repertoires were profiled. Seven of the eight sequenced donors were HCMV-seropositive and one was HCMV-seronegative. In several experiments an anti-gammadeltaTCR antibody was added to restrict sorting to alphabetaTCR-expressing T cells. In 5 to 7 donors, the dominant CD3+CD56+NKG2C+ clonotypes ranked among the top 10 CD8+ clonotypes, making up roughly 1.0-7.0% of CD8+ T cells. Those dominant clonotypes were again the most abundant among CD3+CD56-NKG2C+ cells in a handful of donors, at roughly 28.3-60.1%. It remained unclear whether the expanded NKG2C-expressing T cell clones were specific for HCMV antigens. Randomly selected healthy volunteers, three men and five women, were used as the eight sequenced donors. HCMV serostatus was determined by detecting HCMV-specific IgG in serum with a commercial ELISA kit. For roughly 6 donors, bulk peripheral blood T-cell repertoires were also sequenced from unsorted PBMC. MIGEC handled demultiplexing of the reads and grouping by UMI, while MiTCR was used to assemble and quantify clonotypes. To exclude erroneous sequences, only TCR cDNA sequences supported by at least two reads were retained. Downstream repertoire analysis used the tcR package, and clonotypes were matched across fractions by CDR3 nucleotide sequence plus V segment. VDJmatch was used to annotate antigen specificity against VDJdb, with one amino acid substitution allowed in CDR3.

Sample: PBMCs. The origin of this receptor is a woman under 30 in good health. The V and J genes are TRBV20-1 and TRBJ2-5, with 8 bases aligning to TRBD2. The CDR3 in this case is CSAYGTRGFRETQYF. The base sequence is TGCAGTGCCTACGGGACTAGGGGTTTTCGGGAGACCCAGTACTTC.